The 24 T cell receptor beta chains below all came from one sample that was sequenced in a study of T cell responses to AZD1222 COVID-19 vaccine. Sequenced by immunoSEQ multiplex PCR; TCRdb stores in-frame clones only, minus some. This table holds around 78,000 clones, about 93% found once. This material consisted of peripheral blood, taken on day 0 of MenACWY control vaccination. Every receptor here comes from an adult in good health.

V gene TRBV9 combines with J gene TRBJ1-2; unclear D gene. CDR3 length equals 15 residues. Trimming removed 2 bases at V and 7 bases at J, with 18 bases between. CDR1 and CDR2 (germline): SGDLS, YYNGEE. The CDR3: CASSVETSGRGGYTF. The CDR3 DNA is TGTGCCAGCAGCGTCGAGACCTCCGGGCGGGGTGGCTACACCTTC.

The chain couples TRBV7-3 to TRBJ2-3, with 7 bases that match TRBD2. The CDR3 contains 17 residues. V was pared by 5 bases and J by 4 bases, with 15 bases of the junction left unmatched. Germline values: CDR1 SGHTA, CDR2 FQGTGA. This CDR3 reads CASSARGLAEKADTQYF. The CDR3 DNA sequence: TGTGCCAGCAGCGCCCGGGGCCTAGCGGAAAAAGCAGATACGCAGTATTTT.

The chain combines TRBV12-5 with TRBJ2-2; 7 nucleotides match TRBD1. Germline V gene sequence: CDR1 LGHNT, CDR2 FRNRAP. The CDR3 runs to 15 residues. V gave up 6 bases and J gave up 8 bases; unmatched junction bases: 12. CDR3 nucleotides: TGTGCTAGTGGCCGTTTCACAGGGGAGATAGGGGAGCTGTTTTTT. It specifies CASGRFTGEIGELFF.

V and J are TRBV6-5 and TRBJ1-2, with 9 positions matching TRBD1. The germline V gene has CDR1 MNHEY and CDR2 SVGAGI. CDR3 length: 13 amino acids. V gave up 11 bases and J gave up 2 bases; unmatched junction bases: 6. The CDR3 loop reads CAGGTGLNYGYTF. For the CDR3, the DNA is TGTGCCGGTGGGACAGGGTTGAACTATGGCTACACCTTC.

This chain links TRBV28 with TRBJ1-1, with D possibly matching TRBD1 (6 bases). Trimming removed 3 bases from V and 2 bases from J, with 13 bases in between. The CDR3 totals 15 residues. The germline CDR1 and CDR2 sequences are MDHEN and SYDVKM. CDR3 nucleotide sequence: TGTGCCAGCAGTTTGGGGCAGGGGATAAACACTGAAGCTTTCTTT. Amino acids: CASSLGQGINTEAFF.

This chain links TRBV29-1 with TRBJ1-2, with 7 bases fitting TRBD1. The CDR3 is 13 amino acids. Germline CDR1 is SQVTM and CDR2 is ANQGSEA. The DNA of the CDR3 is TGCAGTGTCCGGGGGACAGAAGTGTATGGCTACACCTTC. As protein: CSVRGTEVYGYTF. The variable domain in full, completed from reference TRBV29-1 and TRBJ1-2, reads SAVISQKPSRDICQRGTSLTIQCQVDSQVTMMFWYRQQPGQSLTLIATANQGSEATYESGFVIDKFPISRPNLTFSTLTVSNMSPEDSSIYLCSVRGTEVYGYTFGSGTRLTVV.

CDR3 residues: CASSGGTAYEQYF. The DNA of the CDR3 is TGTGCCAGCAGCGGGGGGACAGCCTACGAGCAGTACTTC. V usage is TRBV11-2 and J usage is TRBJ2-7, with D possibly matching TRBD1 (7 bases). V was cut by 5 bases and J by 2 bases, with 10 bases left in between. The germline V gene encodes CDR1 SGHAT and CDR2 FQNNGV. The CDR3 has 13 amino acids. The full variable domain, with the rest looked up from reference TRBV11-2 and TRBJ2-7, is EAGVAQSPRYKIIEKRQSVAFWCNPISGHATLYWYQQILGQGPKLLIQFQNNGVVDDSQLPKDRFSAERLKGVDSTLKIQPAKLEDSAVYLCASSGGTAYEQYFGPGTRLTVT.

The chain has TRBV28 and TRBJ1-4, with D possibly matching TRBD1 (6 bases). Germline CDR1 reads MDHEN; CDR2 reads SYDVKM. There are 14 residues in the CDR3. The V and J ends lost 6 bases and 3 bases respectively, with 11 bases between them. The CDR3 DNA is TGTGCCAGCAGGGTGACAGGCCCTAATGAAAAACTGTTTTTT. Its translation is CASRVTGPNEKLFF.

V and J are TRBV7-2 and TRBJ2-1, with TRBD1 identical over 10 bases. This CDR3 is 15 amino acids long. Germline V gene sequence: CDR1 SGHTA, CDR2 FQGNSA. V dropped 5 bases and J dropped 5; count of bases not matched to a gene: 6. CDR3 bases: TGTGCCAGCAGCCCGGTCGGGACAGGGGACAATGAGCAGTTCTTC. It codes for CASSPVGTGDNEQFF.

The chain recombines TRBV15 with TRBJ1-6; D unclear. Trimming shortened V by 5 bases and J by 10 bases, and 15 bases separated the two germline ends. CDR1 is LNHNV, CDR2 YYDKDF, per germline (reference sequence). The CDR3 runs to 14 residues. CDR3 residues: CATSPAAEQSPLHF. CDR3 bases: TGTGCCACCAGCCCAGCAGCCGAACAGTCACCCCTCCACTTT.

This clone turned up a few times. This chain connects TRBV12-3 or TRBV12-4 to TRBJ2-7; TRBD1 agrees at 7 bases. V was clipped by 3 bases and J by 4 bases; unmatched bases: 3. The CDR3 sequence is 13 residues long. The CDR3 loop is CASSLTGSYEQYF. In DNA, the CDR3 is TGTGCCAGCAGTTTGACAGGGAGTTACGAGCAGTACTTC.

J is TRBJ1-2 and V is TRBV24-1, with TRBD1 identical over 7 bases. V trimming: 4 bases; J trimming: 8 bases; junction bases outside the gene matches: 12. Germline-derived CDR1 and CDR2 are KGHDR and SFDVKD. The CDR3 is made up of 15 amino acids. The CDR3 region has the DNA TGTGCCACCAGTGACCCAGGACAGGCGATGGGAGGCTACACCTTC. This codes for CATSDPGQAMGGYTF.

The V call is TRBV4-1, the J call TRBJ1-5, with 9 bases matching TRBD1. Per germline, CDR1 MGHRA and CDR2 YSYEKL. The CDR3 length is 17 residues. Trimming at V came to 2 bases and at J to 2 bases, leaving 7 bases not matched to a gene. In DNA, the CDR3 is TGCGCCAGCAGCCAACACCGGGACAGGGAGGGCAATCAGCCCCAGCATTTT. It is translated as CASSQHRDREGNQPQHF.

The chain is built from TRBV5-6 and TRBJ1-3, with D unclear. The CDR3 length is 16 residues. From germline, CDR1 is SGHDT and CDR2 YYEEEE. V was pared by 0 bases and J by 2 bases, with 12 bases between. The CDR3 sequence is CASSLALGLTGNTIYF. CDR3 bases: TGTGCCAGCAGCTTGGCTCTAGGGCTTACTGGAAACACCATATATTTT.

The chain combines TRBV19 with TRBJ2-2; no definite D call. With 7 bases removed from V and 0 bases from J, the gap between germline ends came to 6 bases. CDR3 length equals 13 residues. Per germline, CDR1 LNHDA and CDR2 SQIVND (reference sequence). The CDR3 sequence: CASTRSNTGELFF. Written as DNA, the CDR3 is TGTGCCAGTACCAGGTCGAACACCGGGGAGCTGTTTTTT.

V usage is TRBV24-1 and J usage is TRBJ2-5; D gene uncertain. CDR3 length equals 11 residues. V was pared by 6 bases and J by 5 bases, with 6 bases between. CDR1 KGHDR and CDR2 SFDVKD come from the germline V gene. CDR3 DNA: TGTGCCACCAGTCACGAGGAGACCCAGTACTTC. Protein sequence: CATSHEETQYF.

The chain recombines TRBV6-1 with TRBJ2-3; D is unclear. This CDR3 is 21 amino acids long. Germline-derived CDR1 and CDR2 are MNHNS and SASEGT. The ends were cut back, 0 bases at V and 0 bases at J, with 25 bases in the middle. The CDR3 loop reads CASSEALSGPHVLSSTDTQYF. The CDR3 DNA is TGTGCCAGCAGTGAAGCACTCTCCGGGCCACACGTCCTCTCTAGCACAGATACGCAGTATTTT.

This clone showed up just a few times. This rearrangement joins TRBV6-5 to TRBJ2-3; no clear D. Germline CDR1 and CDR2: MNHEY and SVGAGI. V was pared by 2 bases and J by 0 bases, with 9 bases between. The CDR3 extends over 15 amino acids. The CDR3 spells CASSYGLSSTDTQYF. In DNA, the CDR3 is TGTGCCAGCAGTTACGGCCTATCGAGCACAGATACGCAGTATTTT.

This chain connects TRBV7-2 to TRBJ2-4; 8 bases map to TRBD1. There are 14 residues in the CDR3. CDR1 and CDR2 (germline): SGHTA, FQGNSA. V lost 6 bases, J lost 8 bases, and 9 bases stayed unmatched. CDR3 DNA: TGTGCCAGCAGATACAGGGGGACCCTAGACATTCAGTACTTC. Translating gives CASRYRGTLDIQYF.

The rearrangement uses TRBV20-1 and TRBJ1-4; D remains unclear. This CDR3 has 11 residues. The germline CDR1 and CDR2 sequences are DFQATT and SNEGSKA (reference sequence). Trimming took off 3 bases at V and 6 bases at J, with 5 bases between the two ends. CDR3 nucleotide sequence: TGCAGTGCTAGTCCCGATGAAAAACTGTTTTTT. Translated: CSASPDEKLFF.

The chain couples TRBV6-5 to TRBJ2-2; D is ambiguous. The CDR3 totals 13 residues. Between the trimmed V and J ends, which lost 4 bases and 7 bases, there was a span of 10 bases. The germline V gene has CDR1 MNHEY and CDR2 SVGAGI. CDR3 coding DNA: TGTGCCAGCAGTTTCAAGATAGACGGGGAGCTGTTTTTT. It encodes CASSFKIDGELFF.

This clone has just a few counts. The rearrangement joins TRBV5-4 to TRBJ2-1, with 7 bases fitting TRBD1. The CDR3 runs to 13 residues. The V and J ends lost 3 bases and 9 bases, in that order; junction bases with no gene match: 6. Germline V gene lookup returns CDR1 SGHNT and CDR2 YYREEE (reference sequence). This chain's CDR3 is CASSSPGGSEQFF. In DNA, the CDR3 is TGTGCCAGCAGCTCGCCAGGGGGAAGTGAGCAGTTCTTC.

This chain links TRBV5-6 with TRBJ2-7; D is ambiguous. V was trimmed by 3 bases and J by 3 bases, leaving 19 bases between them. The V gene's germline CDR1 is SGHDT and CDR2 YYEEEE. The CDR3 is 16 residues long. The CDR3 coding sequence is TGTGCCAGCAGCTACCTTTCCGCTAGAGAGATCTACGAGCAGTACTTC. Translating it yields CASSYLSAREIYEQYF.

This clone was observed a few times. This rearrangement joins TRBV6-5 to TRBJ1-1; D is undetermined. Trimming removed 4 bases at V and 0 bases at J, with 12 bases between. CDR3 length equals 15 residues. The germline V gene encodes CDR1 MNHEY and CDR2 SVGAGI. Written as DNA, the CDR3 is TGTGCCAGCAGTTTACAACCTCGGGTGAACACTGAAGCTTTCTTT. It yields the protein CASSLQPRVNTEAFF.